The 7 T cell receptor beta chains below were found in one sample sequenced in a study of CD8 T cells in ankylosing spondylitis. TCRdb passed the 5' RACE reads through MiXCR, listing each CDR3 protein once. Of under 200,000 distinct CDR3 sequences listed, around 8.9% were seen once; the top ten hold roughly 16%. The specimen sequenced was blood, either unsorted or a sorted T cell fraction (not recorded which). These receptors were taken from a female donor with ankylosing spondylitis or in good health (not recorded which).

V and J are TRBV7-2 and TRBJ1-2; 9 nucleotides align to TRBD1. J gave up 6 bases and V 6 bases, and 5 bases lay outside the gene matches. Per germline, CDR1 SGHTA and CDR2 FQGNSA. This CDR3 spans 13 amino acids. The CDR3 nucleotides read TGTGCCAGCAGTAGAAGGGACAGGGATGGCTACACCTTC. Translation: CASSRRDRDGYTF.

The CDR3: CASSLRPGTYEQYF. CDR3 DNA: TGCGCCAGCAGCTTACGGCCAGGGACCTACGAGCAGTACTTC. This sequence joins TRBV4-3 and TRBJ2-7; tentative D call: TRBD1 (5 bases). There are 14 residues in the CDR3. Germline V gene sequence: CDR1 LGHNA, CDR2 YSLEER. Trimming shortened V by 5 bases and J by 2 bases, and 13 bases separated the two germline ends.

This clonotype has only a few counts. The rearrangement uses TRBV13 and TRBJ2-1; D gene ambiguous. The CDR3 is 15 amino acids. CDR1 is PRHDT and CDR2 is FYEKMQ in the germline V gene (reference sequence). V lost 0 bases, J lost 5 bases, and 11 bases lay in between. The CDR3 here is CASSLGGQPHNEQFF. In nucleotides, the CDR3 is TGTGCCAGCAGCTTAGGGGGCCAACCCCACAATGAGCAGTTCTTC.

The chain is built from TRBV3-1 and TRBJ1-1, with a possible D match to TRBD1 (6 bases). There are 14 residues in the CDR3. Trimming removed 3 bases at V and 11 bases at J, with 19 bases between. Germline-derived CDR1 and CDR2 are LGHDT and YNNKEL (reference sequence). Written as DNA, the CDR3 is TGTGCCAGCAGCCATTACCAGGAGGGGGTCGGGGCTTTCTTT. Amino acids: CASSHYQEGVGAFF.

The chain joins TRBV30 to TRBJ1-3; D ambiguous. Between the trimmed V and J ends, which lost 0 bases and 15 bases, there was a span of 15 bases. Germline CDR1 and CDR2: GTSNPN and SVGIG (reference sequence). This CDR3 region has 12 residues. CDR3 sequence (DNA): TGTGCCTGGAGTGTAGGCGGGAGATGGGAATATTTT. This encodes CAWSVGGRWEYF.

This clonotype was counted a few times. The gene calls are TRBV7-8 and TRBJ1-2; TRBD1 aligns across 7 bases. This CDR3 has 14 amino acids. CDR1 is SGHVS, CDR2 FQNEAQ, per germline. The junction had 9 bases not matched to a gene; V was cut back by 5 bases and J by 6 bases. The CDR3 coding sequence is TGTGCCAGCAGCGCGTCTACAGGGGCTAATGGCTACACCTTC. Its translation is CASSASTGANGYTF.

This clonotype came up once. The chain uses TRBV7-6 and TRBJ1-3; no definite D call. V was cut by 5 bases and J by 4 bases, with 15 bases left in between. CDR1 is SGHVS, CDR2 FNYEAQ, per germline. CDR3 length equals 15 residues. CDR3 nucleotide sequence: TGTGCCAGCAGCCCACTATCTGAGGTCGGAAACACCATATATTTT. It is translated as CASSPLSEVGNTIYF.